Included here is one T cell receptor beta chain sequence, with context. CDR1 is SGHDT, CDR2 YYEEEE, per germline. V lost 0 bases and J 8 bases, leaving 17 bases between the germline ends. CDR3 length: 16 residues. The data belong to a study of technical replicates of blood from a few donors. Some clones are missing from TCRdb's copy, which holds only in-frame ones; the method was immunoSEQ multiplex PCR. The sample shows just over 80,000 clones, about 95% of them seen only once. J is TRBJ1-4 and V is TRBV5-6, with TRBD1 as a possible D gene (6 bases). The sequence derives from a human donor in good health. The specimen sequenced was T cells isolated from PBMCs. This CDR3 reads CASSLALQGGNEKLFF. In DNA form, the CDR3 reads TGTGCCAGCAGCTTGGCCTTACAGGGTGGTAACGAAAAACTGTTTTTT.